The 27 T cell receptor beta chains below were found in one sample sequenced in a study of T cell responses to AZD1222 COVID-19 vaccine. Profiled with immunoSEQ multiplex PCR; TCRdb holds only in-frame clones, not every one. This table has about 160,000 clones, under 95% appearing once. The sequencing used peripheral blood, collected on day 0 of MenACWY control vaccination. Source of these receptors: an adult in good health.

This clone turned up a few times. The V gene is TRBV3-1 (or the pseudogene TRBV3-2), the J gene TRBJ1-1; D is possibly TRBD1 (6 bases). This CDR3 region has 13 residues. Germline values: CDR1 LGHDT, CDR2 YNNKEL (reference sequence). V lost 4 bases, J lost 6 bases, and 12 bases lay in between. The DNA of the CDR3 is TGTGCCAGCAGCCTCAACAGGGAGGCTGAAGCTTTCTTT. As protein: CASSLNREAEAFF.

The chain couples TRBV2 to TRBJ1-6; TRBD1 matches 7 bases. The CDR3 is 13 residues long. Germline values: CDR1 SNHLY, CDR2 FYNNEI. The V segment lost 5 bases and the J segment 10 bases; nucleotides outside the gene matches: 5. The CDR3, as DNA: TGTGCCAGCAGTAGGGACAGTGGATCACCCCTCCACTTT. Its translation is CASSRDSGSPLHF.

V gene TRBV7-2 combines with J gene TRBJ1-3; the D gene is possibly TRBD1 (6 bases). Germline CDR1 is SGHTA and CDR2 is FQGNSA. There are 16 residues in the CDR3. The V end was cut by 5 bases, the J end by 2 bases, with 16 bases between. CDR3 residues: CASSLPGTRAGNTIYF. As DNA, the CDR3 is TGTGCCAGCAGCCTTCCCGGGACACGGGCTGGAAACACCATATATTTT. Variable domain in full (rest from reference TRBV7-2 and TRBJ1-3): GAGVSQSPSNKVTEKGKDVELRCDPISGHTALYWYRQSLGQGLEFLIYFQGNSAPDKSGLPSDRFSAERTGGSVSTLTIQRTQQEDSAVYLCASSLPGTRAGNTIYFGEGSWLTVV.

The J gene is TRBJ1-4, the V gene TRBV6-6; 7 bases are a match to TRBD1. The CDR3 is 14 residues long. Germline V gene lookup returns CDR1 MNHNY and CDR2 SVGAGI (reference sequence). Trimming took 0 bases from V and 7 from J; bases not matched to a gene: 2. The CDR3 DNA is TGTGCCAGCAGTTACTCTGCAGGGGGTGAAAAACTGTTTTTT. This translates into CASSYSAGGEKLFF.

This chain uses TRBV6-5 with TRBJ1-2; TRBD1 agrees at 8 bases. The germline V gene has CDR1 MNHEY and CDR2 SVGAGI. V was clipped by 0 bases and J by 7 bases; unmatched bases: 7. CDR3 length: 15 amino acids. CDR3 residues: CASSYSRTGTTGYTF. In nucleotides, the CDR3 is TGTGCCAGCAGTTACTCCCGGACAGGGACGACTGGCTACACCTTC.

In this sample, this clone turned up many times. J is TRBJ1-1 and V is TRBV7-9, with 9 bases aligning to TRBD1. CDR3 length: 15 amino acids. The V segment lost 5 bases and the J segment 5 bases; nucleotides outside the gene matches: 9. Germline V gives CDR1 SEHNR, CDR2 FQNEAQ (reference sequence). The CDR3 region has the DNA TGTGCCAGCAGCCCTTTCATGGACAGGGGAACTGAAGCTTTCTTT. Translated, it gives CASSPFMDRGTEAFF.

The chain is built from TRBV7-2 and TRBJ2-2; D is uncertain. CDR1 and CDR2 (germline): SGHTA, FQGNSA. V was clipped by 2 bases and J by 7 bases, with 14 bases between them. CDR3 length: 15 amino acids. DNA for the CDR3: TGTGCCAGCAGCTTAAGACCCCCGAAAATCGGGGAGCTGTTTTTT. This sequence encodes CASSLRPPKIGELFF.

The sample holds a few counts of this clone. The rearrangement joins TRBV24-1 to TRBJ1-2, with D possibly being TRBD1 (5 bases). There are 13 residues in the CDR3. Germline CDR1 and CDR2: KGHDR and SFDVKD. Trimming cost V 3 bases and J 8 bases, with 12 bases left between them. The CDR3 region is CATSDTTGLGYTF. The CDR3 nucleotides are TGTGCCACCAGTGATACTACAGGTTTGGGCTACACCTTC.

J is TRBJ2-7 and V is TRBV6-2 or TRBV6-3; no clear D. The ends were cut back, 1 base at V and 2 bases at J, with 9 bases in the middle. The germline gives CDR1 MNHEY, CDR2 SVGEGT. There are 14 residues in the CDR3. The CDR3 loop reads CASSYYGATYEQYF. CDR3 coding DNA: TGTGCCAGCAGTTACTACGGCGCTACCTACGAGCAGTACTTC.

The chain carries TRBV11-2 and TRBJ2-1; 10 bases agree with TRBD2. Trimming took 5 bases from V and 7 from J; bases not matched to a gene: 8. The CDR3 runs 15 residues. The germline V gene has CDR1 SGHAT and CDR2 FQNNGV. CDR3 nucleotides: TGTGCCAGCAGCATCCTAGCGGGAGCAGGTAATGAGCAGTTCTTC. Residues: CASSILAGAGNEQFF.

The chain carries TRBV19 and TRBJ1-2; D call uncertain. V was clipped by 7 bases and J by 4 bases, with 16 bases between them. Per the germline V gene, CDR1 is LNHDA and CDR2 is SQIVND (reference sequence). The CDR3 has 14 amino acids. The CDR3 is CASTRKREGYGYTF. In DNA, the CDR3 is TGTGCCAGTACCAGGAAGCGAGAGGGCTATGGCTACACCTTC.

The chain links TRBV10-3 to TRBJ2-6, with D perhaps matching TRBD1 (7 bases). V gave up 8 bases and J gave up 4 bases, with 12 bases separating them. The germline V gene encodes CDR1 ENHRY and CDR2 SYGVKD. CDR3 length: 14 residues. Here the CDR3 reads CAIQGGGGANVLTF. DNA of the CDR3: TGTGCCATCCAGGGGGGTGGCGGGGCCAACGTCCTGACTTTC.

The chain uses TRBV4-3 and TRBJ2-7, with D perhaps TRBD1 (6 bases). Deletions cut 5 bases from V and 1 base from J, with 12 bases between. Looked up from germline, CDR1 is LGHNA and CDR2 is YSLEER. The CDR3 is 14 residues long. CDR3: CASSFWTESYEQYF. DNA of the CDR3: TGCGCCAGCAGCTTCTGGACAGAGTCCTACGAGCAGTACTTC.

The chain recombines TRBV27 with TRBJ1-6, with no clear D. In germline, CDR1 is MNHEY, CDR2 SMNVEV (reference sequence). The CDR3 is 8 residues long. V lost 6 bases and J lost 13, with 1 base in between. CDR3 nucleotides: TGTGCCAGCAGGCCCCTCCACTTT. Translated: CASRPLHF.

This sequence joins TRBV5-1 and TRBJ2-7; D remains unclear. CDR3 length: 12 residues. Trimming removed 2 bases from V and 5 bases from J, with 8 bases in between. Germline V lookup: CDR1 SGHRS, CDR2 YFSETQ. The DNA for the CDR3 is TGCGCCAGCAGCTTAGTTGAGCACGAGCAGTACTTC. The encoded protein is CASSLVEHEQYF.

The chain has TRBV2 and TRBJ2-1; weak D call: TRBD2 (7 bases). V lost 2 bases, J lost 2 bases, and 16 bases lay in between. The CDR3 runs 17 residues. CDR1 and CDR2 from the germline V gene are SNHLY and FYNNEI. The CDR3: CASSEWGGTLAYNEQFF. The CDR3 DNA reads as TGTGCCAGCAGTGAATGGGGGGGCACCTTAGCCTACAATGAGCAGTTCTTC. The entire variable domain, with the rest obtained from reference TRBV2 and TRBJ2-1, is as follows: EPEVTQTPSHQVTQMGQEVILRCVPISNHLYFYWYRQILGQKVEFLVSFYNNEISEKSEIFDDQFSVERPDGSNFTLKIRSTKLEDSAMYFCASSEWGGTLAYNEQFFGPGTRLTVL.

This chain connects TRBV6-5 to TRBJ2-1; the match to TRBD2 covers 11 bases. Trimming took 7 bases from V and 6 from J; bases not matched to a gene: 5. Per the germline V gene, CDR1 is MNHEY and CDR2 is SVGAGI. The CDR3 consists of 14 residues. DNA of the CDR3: TGTGCCAGCACTCGACTAGCGGGACCCAATGAGCAGTTCTTC. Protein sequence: CASTRLAGPNEQFF.

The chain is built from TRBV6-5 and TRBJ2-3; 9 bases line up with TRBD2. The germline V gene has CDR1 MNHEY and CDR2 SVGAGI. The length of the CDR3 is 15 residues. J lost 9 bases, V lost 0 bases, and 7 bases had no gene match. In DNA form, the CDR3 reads TGTGCCAGCAGTTACTCAGGCGGGAGGGTCGAAACGCAGTATTTT. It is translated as CASSYSGGRVETQYF.

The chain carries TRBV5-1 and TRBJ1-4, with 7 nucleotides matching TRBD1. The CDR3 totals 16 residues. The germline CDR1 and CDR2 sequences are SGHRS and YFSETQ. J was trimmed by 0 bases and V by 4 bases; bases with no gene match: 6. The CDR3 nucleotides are TGCGCCAGCAGCGACAGGGACAGCACAACTAATGAAAAACTGTTTTTT. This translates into CASSDRDSTTNEKLFF.

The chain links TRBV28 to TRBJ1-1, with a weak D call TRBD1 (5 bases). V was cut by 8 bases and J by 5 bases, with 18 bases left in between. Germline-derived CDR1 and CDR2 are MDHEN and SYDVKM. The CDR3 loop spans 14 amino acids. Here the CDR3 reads CASLRGAGTTEAFF. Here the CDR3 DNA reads TGTGCCAGCCTAAGGGGCGCCGGAACAACTGAAGCTTTCTTT.

CDR3 loop: CASSESGLAGEWGNEQYF. CDR3 nucleotides: TGTGCCAGCAGTGAAAGTGGCCTAGCGGGAGAATGGGGGAACGAGCAGTACTTC. The V call is TRBV25-1, the J call TRBJ2-7; TRBD2 aligns across 10 bases. Germline-derived CDR1 and CDR2 are MGHDK and SYGVNS. This CDR3 comprises 18 residues. After removal of 2 bases from V and 5 bases from J, the junction contained 15 bases not matched to a gene.

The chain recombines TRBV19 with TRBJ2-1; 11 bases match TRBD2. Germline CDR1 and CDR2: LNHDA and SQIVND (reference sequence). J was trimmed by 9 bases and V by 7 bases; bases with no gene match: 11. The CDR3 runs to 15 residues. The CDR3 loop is CASTSLAGGIGEQFF. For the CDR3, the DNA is TGTGCCAGTACGAGTCTAGCGGGAGGCATTGGTGAGCAGTTCTTC.

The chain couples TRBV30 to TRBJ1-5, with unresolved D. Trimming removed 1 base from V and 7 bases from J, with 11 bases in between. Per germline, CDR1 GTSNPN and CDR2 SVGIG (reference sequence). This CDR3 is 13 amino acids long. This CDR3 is CAWSGGVGQPQHF. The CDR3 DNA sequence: TGTGCCTGGAGTGGCGGGGTTGGGCAGCCCCAGCATTTT.

CDR3 nucleotides: TGTGCCACCAGTGATTTGCCGGCCGAGGGGGGTATCTACAATGAGCAGTTCTTC. This codes for CATSDLPAEGGIYNEQFF. The chain employs TRBV24-1 and TRBJ2-1, with D perhaps being TRBD1 or TRBD2 (6 bases each). The length of the CDR3 is 18 residues. V was pared by 0 bases and J by 3 bases, with 17 bases between. Per the germline V gene, CDR1 is KGHDR and CDR2 is SFDVKD.

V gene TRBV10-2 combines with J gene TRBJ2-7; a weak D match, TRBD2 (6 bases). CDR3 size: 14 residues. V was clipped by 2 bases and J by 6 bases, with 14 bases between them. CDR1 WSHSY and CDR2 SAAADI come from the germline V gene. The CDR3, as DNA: TGCGCCAGCAGTGAGAACCAGGGAGGTGGCGAGCAGTACTTC. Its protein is CASSENQGGGEQYF.

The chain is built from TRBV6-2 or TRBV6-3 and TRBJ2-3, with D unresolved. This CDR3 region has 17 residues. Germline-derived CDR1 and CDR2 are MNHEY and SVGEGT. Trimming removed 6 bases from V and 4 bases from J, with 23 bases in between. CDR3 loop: CASSPYGPTQASDTQYF. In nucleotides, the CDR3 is TGTGCCAGCAGCCCCTACGGCCCAACCCAAGCCTCAGATACGCAGTATTTT.

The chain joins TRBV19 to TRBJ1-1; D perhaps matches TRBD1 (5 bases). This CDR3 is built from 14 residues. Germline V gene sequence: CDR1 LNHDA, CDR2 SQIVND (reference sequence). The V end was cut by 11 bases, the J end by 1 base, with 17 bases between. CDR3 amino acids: CAVRWDGTNTEAFF. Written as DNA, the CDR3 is TGTGCCGTACGCTGGGACGGGACGAACACTGAAGCTTTCTTT.